This TCR beta chain appears in the sequencing data of a study of cytomegalovirus exposure and HLA in healthy donors. The CDR3 is 14 residues long. Per the germline V gene, CDR1 is WNHNN and CDR2 is SYGVQD (reference sequence). V was clipped by 4 bases and J by 1 base, with 8 bases between them. Healthy individuals who donated bone marrow served as the donors. The PCR had 60 Vbeta and 13 Jbeta primers. As handled by the study authors: In a later analysis, about 11 million of 83 million or so unique beta chains occurred in at least two donors. Assay used: immunoSEQ multiplex PCR; TCRdb lists only in-frame clones, some missing. V and J calls and clone size follow that table, whereas D and trimming were derived from the DNA. The sample includes about 250,000 clones, 80% of them seen just once.

The clonotype originates from a girl aged 2 to 10 in good health and CMV-seronegative. The sample consisted of PBMCs. The chain couples TRBV10-1 to TRBJ2-1; possible D gene TRBD2, 6 bases. The DNA for the CDR3 is TGCGCCAGCAGTGCACGGGGGTCCTACAATGAGCAGTTCTTC. Its translation: CASSARGSYNEQFF.